The entry that follows covers one T cell receptor (beta chain) sequence. The data were obtained in a study of shared clonotypes between healthy human individuals. Clones were read by immunoSEQ multiplex PCR, and TCRdb kept only the in-frame ones, dropping some. The sample contains about half a million clones, 81% of which appear only once. Germline-derived CDR1 and CDR2 are SQVTM and ANQGSEA. CDR3 length: 13 residues. Trimming shortened V by 1 base and J by 0 bases, and 6 bases separated the two germline ends. The source material was PBMCs. This rearrangement joins TRBV29-1 to TRBJ1-1; D might be TRBD1 (5 bases). The TCR comes from a woman in her 40s in good health. Some clones in this sample may be carry-over from other donors' samples. The CDR3 DNA reads TGCAGCGTTGAAGGACAGATGAACACTGAAGCTTTCTTT. This codes for CSVEGQMNTEAFF.